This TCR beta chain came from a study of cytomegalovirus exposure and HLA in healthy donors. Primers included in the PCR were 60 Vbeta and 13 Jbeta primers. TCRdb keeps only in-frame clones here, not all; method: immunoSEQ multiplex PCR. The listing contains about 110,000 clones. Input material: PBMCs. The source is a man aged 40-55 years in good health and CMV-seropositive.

CDR3 in DNA: TGCGCCAGCAGCCCTTGGGGGGACAGGATACAAGAGACCCAGTACTTC. This encodes CASSPWGDRIQETQYF. The V and J genes are TRBV4-1 and TRBJ2-5; TRBD1 matches 8 bases. CDR1 and CDR2 (germline): MGHRA, YSYEKL. J lost 2 bases, V lost 4 bases, and 9 bases had no gene match. This CDR3 contains 16 residues.